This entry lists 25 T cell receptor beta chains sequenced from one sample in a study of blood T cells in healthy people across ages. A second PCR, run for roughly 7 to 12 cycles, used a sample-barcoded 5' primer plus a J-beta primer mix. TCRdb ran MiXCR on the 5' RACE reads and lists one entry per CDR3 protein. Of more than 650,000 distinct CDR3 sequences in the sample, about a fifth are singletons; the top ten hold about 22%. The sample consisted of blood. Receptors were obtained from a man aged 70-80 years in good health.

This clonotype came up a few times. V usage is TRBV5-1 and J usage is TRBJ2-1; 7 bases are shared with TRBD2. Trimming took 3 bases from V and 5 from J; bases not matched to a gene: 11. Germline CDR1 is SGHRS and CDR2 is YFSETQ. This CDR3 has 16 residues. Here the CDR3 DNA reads TGCGCCAGCAGCTCCCCGAATCTAGCGGCGAACAATGAGCAGTTCTTC. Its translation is CASSSPNLAANNEQFF.

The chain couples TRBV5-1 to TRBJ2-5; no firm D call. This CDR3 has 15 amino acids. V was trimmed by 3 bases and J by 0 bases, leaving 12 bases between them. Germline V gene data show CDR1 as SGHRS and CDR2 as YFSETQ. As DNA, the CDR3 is TGCGCCAGCAGCTGGATGGGCGCCGACCAAGAGACCCAGTACTTC. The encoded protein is CASSWMGADQETQYF.

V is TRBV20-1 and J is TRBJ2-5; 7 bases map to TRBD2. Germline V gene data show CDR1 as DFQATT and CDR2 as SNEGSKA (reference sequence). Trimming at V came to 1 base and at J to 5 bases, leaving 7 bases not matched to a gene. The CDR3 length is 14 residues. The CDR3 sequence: CSARGAGLMETQYF. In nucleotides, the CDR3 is TGCAGTGCTAGAGGAGCGGGACTGATGGAGACCCAGTACTTC.

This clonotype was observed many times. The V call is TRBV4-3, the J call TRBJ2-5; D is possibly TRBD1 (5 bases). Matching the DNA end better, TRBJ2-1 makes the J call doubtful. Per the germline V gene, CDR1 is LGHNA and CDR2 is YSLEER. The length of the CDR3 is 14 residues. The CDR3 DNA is TGCGCCAGCAGCCAGTGGACACTTAGAGATGAGCAGTTCTTC. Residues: CASSQWTLRDEQFF.

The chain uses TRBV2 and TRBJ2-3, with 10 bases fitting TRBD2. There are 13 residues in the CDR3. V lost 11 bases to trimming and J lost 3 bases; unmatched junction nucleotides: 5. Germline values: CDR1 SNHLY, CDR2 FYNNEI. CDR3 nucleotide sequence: TGTGCCGACCCTAGCGGGGGAACAGATACGCAGTATTTT. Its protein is CADPSGGTDTQYF.

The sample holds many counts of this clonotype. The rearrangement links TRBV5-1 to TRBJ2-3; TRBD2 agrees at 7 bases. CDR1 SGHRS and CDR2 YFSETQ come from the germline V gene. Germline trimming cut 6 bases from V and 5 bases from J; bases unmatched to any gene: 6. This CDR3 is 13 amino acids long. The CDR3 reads CASIGSSGDTQYF. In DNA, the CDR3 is TGCGCCAGCATTGGATCTAGCGGAGATACGCAGTATTTT.

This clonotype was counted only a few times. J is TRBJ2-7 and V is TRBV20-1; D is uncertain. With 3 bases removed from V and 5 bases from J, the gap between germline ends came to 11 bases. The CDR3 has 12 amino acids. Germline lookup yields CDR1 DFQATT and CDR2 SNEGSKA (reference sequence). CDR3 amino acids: CSARGFVDEQYF. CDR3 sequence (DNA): TGCAGTGCTAGGGGCTTTGTAGACGAGCAGTACTTC.

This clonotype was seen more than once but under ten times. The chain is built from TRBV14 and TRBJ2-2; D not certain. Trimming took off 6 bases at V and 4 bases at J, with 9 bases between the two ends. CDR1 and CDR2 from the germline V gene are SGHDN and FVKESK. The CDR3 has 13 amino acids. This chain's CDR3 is CASRVSATGELFF. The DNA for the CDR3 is TGTGCCAGCAGGGTATCGGCCACCGGGGAGCTGTTTTTT.

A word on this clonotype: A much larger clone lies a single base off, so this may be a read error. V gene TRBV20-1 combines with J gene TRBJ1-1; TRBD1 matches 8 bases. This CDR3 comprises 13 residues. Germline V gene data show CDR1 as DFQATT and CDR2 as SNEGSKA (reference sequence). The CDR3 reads CSAADRANIEAFF. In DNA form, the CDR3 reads TGCAGTGCTGCGGACAGGGCAAACATTGAAGCTTTCTTT.

The CDR3, as DNA: TGCAGTGCTAGTAGCGGGGTCTACAATGAGCAGTTCTTC. It is translated as CSASSGVYNEQFF. The chain is built from TRBV20-1 and TRBJ2-1, with TRBD2 matching 8 bases. There are 13 residues in the CDR3. V lost 3 bases to trimming and J lost 3 bases; unmatched junction nucleotides: 1. Germline loops: CDR1 DFQATT, CDR2 SNEGSKA (reference sequence).

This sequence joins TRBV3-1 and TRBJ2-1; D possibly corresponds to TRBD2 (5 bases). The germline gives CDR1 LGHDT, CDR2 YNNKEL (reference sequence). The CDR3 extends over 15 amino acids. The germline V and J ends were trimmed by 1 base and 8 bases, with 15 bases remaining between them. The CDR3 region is CASSQADYSRHEQFF. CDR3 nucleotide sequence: TGTGCCAGCAGCCAAGCCGACTACAGTCGCCATGAGCAGTTCTTC.

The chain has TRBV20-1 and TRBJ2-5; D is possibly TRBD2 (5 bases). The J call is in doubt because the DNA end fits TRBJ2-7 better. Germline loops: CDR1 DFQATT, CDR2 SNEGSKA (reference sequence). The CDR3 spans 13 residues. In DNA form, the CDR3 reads TGCAGTGCTACGGGAAAAGGGCCTTACGAGCAGTACTTC. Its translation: CSATGKGPYEQYF.

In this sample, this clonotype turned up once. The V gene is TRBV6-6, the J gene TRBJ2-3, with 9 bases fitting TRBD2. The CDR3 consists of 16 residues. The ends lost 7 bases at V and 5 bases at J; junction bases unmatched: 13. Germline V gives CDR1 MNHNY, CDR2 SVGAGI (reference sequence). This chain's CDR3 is CASTQRSSGDRDTQYF. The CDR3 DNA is TGTGCCAGCACTCAGAGGTCTAGCGGGGATAGAGATACGCAGTATTTT.

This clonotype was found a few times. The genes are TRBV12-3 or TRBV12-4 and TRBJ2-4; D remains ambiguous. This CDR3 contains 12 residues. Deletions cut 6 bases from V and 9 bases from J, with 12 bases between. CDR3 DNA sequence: TGTGCCAGCAGCCTCCTTCGGAGCATTCAGTACTTC. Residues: CASSLLRSIQYF.

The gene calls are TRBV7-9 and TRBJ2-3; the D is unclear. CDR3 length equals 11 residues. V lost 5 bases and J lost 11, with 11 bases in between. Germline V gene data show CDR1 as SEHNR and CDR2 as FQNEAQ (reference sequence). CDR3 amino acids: CASSLGDLQYF. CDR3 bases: TGTGCCAGCAGCCTTGGGGATTTGCAGTATTTT.

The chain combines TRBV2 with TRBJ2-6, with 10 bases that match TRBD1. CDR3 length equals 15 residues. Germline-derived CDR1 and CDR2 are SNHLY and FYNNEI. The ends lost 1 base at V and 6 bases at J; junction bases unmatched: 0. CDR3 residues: CASSEGQGAANVLTF. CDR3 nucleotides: TGTGCCAGCAGTGAAGGACAGGGGGCGGCCAACGTCCTGACTTTC.

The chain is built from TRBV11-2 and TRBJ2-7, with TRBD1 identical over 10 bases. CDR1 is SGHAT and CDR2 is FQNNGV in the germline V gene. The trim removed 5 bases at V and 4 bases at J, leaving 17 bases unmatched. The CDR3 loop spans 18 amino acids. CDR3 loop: CASSPPPLTGGRAYEQYF. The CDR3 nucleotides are TGTGCCAGCAGCCCTCCACCGCTGACAGGGGGCAGAGCATACGAGCAGTACTTC.

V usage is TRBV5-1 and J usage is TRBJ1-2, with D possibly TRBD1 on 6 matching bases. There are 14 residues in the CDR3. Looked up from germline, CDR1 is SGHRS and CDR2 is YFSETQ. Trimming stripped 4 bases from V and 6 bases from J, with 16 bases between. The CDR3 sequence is CASSITGQGHGYTF. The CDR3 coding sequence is TGCGCCAGCAGCATAACGGGGCAGGGGCATGGCTACACCTTC.

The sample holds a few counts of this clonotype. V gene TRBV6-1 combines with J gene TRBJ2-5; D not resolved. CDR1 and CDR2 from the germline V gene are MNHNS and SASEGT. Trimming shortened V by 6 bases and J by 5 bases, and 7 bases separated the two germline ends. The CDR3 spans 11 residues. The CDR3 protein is CASRAQETQYF. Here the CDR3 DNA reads TGTGCCAGCAGGGCCCAGGAGACCCAGTACTTC.

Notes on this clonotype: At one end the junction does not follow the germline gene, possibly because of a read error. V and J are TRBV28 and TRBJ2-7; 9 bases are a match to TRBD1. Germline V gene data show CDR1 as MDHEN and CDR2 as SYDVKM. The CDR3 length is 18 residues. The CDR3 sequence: CASSTNKPGTGPSYGQYF. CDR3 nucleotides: TGTGCCAGCAGTACGAACAAACCCGGGACAGGGCCTTCCTACGGGCAGTACTTC.

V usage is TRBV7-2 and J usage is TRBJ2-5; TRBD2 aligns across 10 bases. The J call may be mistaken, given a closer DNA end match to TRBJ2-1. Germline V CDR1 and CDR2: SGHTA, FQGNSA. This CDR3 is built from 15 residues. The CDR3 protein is CASSLDPSGRAEQFF. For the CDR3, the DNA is TGTGCCAGCAGCTTAGATCCTAGCGGGAGAGCTGAGCAGTTCTTC.

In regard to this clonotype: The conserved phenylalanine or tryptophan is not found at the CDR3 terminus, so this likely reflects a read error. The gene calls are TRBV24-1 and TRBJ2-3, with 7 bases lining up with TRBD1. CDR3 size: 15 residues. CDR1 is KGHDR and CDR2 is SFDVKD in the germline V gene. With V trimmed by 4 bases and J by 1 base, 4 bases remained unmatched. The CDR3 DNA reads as TGTGCCACCAGTGAAACGGACAGGCGCACAGATACGCAGTATCTT. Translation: CATSETDRRTDTQYL.

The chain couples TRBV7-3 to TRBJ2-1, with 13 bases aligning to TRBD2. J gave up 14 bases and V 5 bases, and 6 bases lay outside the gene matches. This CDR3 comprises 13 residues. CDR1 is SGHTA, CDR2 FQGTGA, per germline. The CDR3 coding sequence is TGTGCCAGCAGCCGACTAGCGGGAGGCCGGGAGTTCTTC. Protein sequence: CASSRLAGGREFF.

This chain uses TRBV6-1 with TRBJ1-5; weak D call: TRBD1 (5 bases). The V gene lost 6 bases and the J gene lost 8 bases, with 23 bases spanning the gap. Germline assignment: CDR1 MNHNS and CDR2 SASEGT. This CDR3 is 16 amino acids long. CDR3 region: CASRPSGAAGIKPQHF. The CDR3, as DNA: TGTGCCAGCAGGCCCTCCGGGGCAGCTGGGATTAAGCCCCAGCATTTT.

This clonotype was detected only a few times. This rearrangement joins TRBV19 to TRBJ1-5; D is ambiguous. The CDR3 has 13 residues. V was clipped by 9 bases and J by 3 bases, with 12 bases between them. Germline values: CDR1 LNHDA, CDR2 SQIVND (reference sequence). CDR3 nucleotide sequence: TGTGCCAGCGTGGCGTCACTCAATCAGCCCCAGCATTTT. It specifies CASVASLNQPQHF.